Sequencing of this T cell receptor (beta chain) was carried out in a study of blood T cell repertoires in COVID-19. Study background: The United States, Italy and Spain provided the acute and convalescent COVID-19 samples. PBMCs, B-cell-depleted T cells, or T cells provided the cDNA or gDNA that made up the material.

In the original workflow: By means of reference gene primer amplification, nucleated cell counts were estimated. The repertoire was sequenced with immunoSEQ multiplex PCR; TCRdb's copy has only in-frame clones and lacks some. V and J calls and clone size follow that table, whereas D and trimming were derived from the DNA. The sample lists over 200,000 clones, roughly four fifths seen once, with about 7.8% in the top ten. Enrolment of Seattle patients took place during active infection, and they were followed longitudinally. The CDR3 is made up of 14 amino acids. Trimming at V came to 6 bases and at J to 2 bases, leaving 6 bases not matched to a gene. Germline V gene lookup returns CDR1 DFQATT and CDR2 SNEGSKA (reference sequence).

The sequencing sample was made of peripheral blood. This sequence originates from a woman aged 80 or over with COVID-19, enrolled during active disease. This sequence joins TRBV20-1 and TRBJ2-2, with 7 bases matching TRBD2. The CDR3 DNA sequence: TGCAGTGCGAGTCCTAGCGGAAACACCGGGGAGCTGTTTTTT. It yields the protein CSASPSGNTGELFF.